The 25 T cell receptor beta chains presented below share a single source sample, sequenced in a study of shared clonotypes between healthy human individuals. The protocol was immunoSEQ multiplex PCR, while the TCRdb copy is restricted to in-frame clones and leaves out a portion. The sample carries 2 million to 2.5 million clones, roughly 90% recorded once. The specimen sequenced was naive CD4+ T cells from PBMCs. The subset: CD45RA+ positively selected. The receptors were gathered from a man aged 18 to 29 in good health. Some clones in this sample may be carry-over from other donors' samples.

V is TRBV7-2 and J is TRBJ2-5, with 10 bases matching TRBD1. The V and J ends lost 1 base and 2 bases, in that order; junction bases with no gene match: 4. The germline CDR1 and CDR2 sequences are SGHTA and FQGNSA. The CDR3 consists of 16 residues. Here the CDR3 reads CASSLGRTGGQETQYF. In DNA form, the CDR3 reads TGTGCCAGCAGCTTAGGACGGACAGGGGGGCAAGAGACCCAGTACTTC.

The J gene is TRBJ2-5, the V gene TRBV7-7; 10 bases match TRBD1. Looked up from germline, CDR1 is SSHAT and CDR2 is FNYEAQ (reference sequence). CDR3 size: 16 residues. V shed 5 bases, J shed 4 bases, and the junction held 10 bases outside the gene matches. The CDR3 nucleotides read TGTGCCAGCAGCAAAAGACAGGGGGCCCTAGGAGAGACCCAGTACTTC. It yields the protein CASSKRQGALGETQYF.

In nucleotides, the CDR3 is TGCAGCGTTGAGACCCGGTTAGCCAAAAACATTCAGTACTTC. This encodes CSVETRLAKNIQYF. The chain is built from TRBV29-1 and TRBJ2-4, with unresolved D. The CDR3 consists of 14 residues. CDR1 and CDR2 from the germline V gene are SQVTM and ANQGSEA. V dropped 3 bases and J dropped 0 bases, with 9 bases sitting between them.

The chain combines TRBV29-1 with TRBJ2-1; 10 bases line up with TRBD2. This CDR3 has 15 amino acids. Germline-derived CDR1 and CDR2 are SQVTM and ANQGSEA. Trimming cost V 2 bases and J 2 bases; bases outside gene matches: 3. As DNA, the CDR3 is TGCAGCGTTGAAAGGACTAGCGGAGCCTACAATGAGCAGTTCTTC. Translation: CSVERTSGAYNEQFF.

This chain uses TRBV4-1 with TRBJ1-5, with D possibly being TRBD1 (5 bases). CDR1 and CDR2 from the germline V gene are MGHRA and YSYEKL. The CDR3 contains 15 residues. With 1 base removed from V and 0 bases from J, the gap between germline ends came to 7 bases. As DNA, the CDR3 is TGCGCCAGCAGCCAAGGACAGTATAGCAATCAGCCCCAGCATTTT. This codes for CASSQGQYSNQPQHF.

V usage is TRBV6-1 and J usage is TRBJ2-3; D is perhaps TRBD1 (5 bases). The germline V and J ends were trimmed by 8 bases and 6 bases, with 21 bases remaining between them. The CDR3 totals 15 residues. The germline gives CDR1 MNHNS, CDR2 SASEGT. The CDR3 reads CASQKGLVLRDTQYF. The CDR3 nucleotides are TGTGCCAGCCAGAAGGGGCTTGTTCTGAGGGATACGCAGTATTTT.

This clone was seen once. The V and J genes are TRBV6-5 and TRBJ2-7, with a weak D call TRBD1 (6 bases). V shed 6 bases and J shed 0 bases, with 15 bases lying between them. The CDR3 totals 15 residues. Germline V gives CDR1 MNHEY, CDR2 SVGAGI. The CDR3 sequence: CASRRNRVSSYEQYF. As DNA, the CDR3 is TGTGCCAGCAGGCGAAACAGGGTAAGCTCCTACGAGCAGTACTTC.

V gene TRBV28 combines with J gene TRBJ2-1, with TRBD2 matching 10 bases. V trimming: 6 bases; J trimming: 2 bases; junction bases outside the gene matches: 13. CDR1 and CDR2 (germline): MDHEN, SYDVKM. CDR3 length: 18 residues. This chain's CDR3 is CASSLPTSGSLTYNEQFF. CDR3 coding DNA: TGTGCCAGCAGCCTACCGACTAGCGGGTCACTAACCTACAATGAGCAGTTCTTC.

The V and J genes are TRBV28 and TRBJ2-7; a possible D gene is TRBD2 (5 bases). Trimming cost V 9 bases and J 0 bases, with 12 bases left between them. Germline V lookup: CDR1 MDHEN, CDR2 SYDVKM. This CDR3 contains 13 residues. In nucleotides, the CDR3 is TGTGCCAGTCTAACCGGGATCTCCTACGAGCAGTACTTC. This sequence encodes CASLTGISYEQYF.

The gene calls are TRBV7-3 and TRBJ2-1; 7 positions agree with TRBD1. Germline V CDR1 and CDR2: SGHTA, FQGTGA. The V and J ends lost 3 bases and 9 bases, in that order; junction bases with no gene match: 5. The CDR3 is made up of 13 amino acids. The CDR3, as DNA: TGTGCCAGCAGCTTTGGACAGGAGCTTGAGCAGTTCTTC. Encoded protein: CASSFGQELEQFF.

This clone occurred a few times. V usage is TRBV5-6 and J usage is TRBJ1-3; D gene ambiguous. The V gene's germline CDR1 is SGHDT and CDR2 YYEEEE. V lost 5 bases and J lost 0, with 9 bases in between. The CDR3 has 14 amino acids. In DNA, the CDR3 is TGTGCCAGCAGATTCTCTAGCTCTGGAAACACCATATATTTT. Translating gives CASRFSSSGNTIYF.

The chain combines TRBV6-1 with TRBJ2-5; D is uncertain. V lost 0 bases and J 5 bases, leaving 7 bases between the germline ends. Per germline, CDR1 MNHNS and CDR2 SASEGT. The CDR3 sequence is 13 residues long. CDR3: CASSEALTETQYF. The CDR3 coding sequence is TGTGCCAGCAGTGAAGCGCTAACTGAGACCCAGTACTTC.

DNA for the CDR3: TGCGCCAGCAGCCTCCCGCTAGCGGGCCCCGGCGAGCAGTTCTTC. Its translation is CASSLPLAGPGEQFF. The chain links TRBV4-1 to TRBJ2-1; 8 bases fit TRBD2. This CDR3 is 15 amino acids long. CDR1 MGHRA and CDR2 YSYEKL come from the germline V gene. The junction had 12 bases not matched to a gene; V was cut back by 4 bases and J by 10 bases.

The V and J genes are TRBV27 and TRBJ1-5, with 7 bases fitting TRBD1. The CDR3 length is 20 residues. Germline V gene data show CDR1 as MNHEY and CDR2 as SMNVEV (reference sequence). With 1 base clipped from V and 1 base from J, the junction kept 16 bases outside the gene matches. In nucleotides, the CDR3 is TGTGCCAGCAGTTTATTCCCAGCCCGCACGCAGGGGGAAAGCAATCAGCCCCAGCATTTT. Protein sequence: CASSLFPARTQGESNQPQHF.

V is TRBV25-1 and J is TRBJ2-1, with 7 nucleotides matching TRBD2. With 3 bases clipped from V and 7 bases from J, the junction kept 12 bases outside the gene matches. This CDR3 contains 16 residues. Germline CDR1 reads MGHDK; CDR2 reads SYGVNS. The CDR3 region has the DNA TGTGCCAGCAGTGACCCATTGGGGGAGGGCCGGAATGAGCAGTTCTTC. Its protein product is CASSDPLGEGRNEQFF. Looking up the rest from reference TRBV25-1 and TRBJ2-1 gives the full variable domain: EADIYQTPRYLVIGTGKKITLECSQTMGHDKMYWYQQDPGMELHLIHYSYGVNSTEKGDLSSESTVSRIRTEHFPLTLESARPSHTSQYLCASSDPLGEGRNEQFFGPGTRLTVL.

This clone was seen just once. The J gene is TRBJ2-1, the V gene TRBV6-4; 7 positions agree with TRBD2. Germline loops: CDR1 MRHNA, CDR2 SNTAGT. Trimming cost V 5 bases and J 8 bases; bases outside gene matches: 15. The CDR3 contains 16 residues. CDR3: CASSRALAHIPDEQFF. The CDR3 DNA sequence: TGTGCCAGCAGTCGGGCACTAGCGCACATCCCCGATGAGCAGTTCTTC.

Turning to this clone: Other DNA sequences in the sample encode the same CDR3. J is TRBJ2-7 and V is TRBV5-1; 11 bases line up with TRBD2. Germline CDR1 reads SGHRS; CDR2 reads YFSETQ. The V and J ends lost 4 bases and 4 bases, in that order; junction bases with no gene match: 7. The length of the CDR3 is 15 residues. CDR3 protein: CASSLLAGGAYEQYF. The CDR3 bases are TGCGCCAGCAGCCTATTAGCGGGAGGGGCATACGAGCAGTACTTC.

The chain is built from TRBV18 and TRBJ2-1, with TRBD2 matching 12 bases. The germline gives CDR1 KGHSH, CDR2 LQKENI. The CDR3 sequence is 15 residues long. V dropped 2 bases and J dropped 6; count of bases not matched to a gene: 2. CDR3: CASSPSSGRANEQFF. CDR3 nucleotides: TGTGCCAGCTCACCATCTAGCGGGAGGGCCAATGAGCAGTTCTTC.

CDR3 protein: CASSTGTGIDTQYF. The CDR3 bases are TGTGCCAGCAGCACCGGGACAGGGATAGATACGCAGTATTTT. The V call is TRBV9, the J call TRBJ2-3, with TRBD1 matching 9 bases. CDR3 length equals 14 residues. V shed 4 bases and J 5 bases; nucleotides not matched to a gene: 5. Germline assignment: CDR1 SGDLS and CDR2 YYNGEE.

The CDR3 reads CASTHMGAGYGANVLTF. CDR3 coding DNA: TGTGCCAGCACCCACATGGGAGCGGGATATGGGGCCAACGTCCTGACTTTC. V gene TRBV28 combines with J gene TRBJ2-6; 7 bases map to TRBD2. Losses at the gene ends were 7 bases for V and 3 bases for J; bases not matched to a gene: 12. The length of the CDR3 is 17 residues. Germline loops: CDR1 MDHEN, CDR2 SYDVKM.

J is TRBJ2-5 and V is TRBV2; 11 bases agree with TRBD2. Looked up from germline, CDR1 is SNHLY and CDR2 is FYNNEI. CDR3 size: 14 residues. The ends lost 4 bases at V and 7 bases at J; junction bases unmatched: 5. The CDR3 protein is CASSALAGEGTQYF. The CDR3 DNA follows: TGTGCCAGCAGTGCACTAGCGGGAGAAGGGACCCAGTACTTC.

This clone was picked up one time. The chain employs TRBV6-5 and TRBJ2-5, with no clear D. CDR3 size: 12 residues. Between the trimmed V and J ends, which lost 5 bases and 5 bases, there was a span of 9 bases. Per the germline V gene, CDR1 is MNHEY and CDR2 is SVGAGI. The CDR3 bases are TGTGCCAGCAGTCGACTGGGGGAGACCCAGTACTTC. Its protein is CASSRLGETQYF.

In nucleotides, the CDR3 is TGTGCCAGCCAGGGGACTAGCGGGAGTTGGGAGCAGTTCTTC. Protein: CASQGTSGSWEQFF. The chain has TRBV28 and TRBJ2-1, with 14 bases aligning to TRBD2. From germline, CDR1 is MDHEN and CDR2 SYDVKM. CDR3 length equals 14 residues. J was trimmed by 10 bases and V by 8 bases; bases with no gene match: 7.

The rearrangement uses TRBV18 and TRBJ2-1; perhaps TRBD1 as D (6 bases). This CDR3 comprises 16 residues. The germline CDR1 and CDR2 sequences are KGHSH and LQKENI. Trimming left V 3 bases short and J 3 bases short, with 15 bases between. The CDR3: CASSPQGSSGYNEQFF. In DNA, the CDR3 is TGTGCCAGCTCACCCCAGGGGTCGTCAGGCTACAATGAGCAGTTCTTC. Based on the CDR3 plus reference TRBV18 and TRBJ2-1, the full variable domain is NAGVMQNPRHLVRRRGQEARLRCSPMKGHSHVYWYRQLPEEGLKFMVYLQKENIIDESGMPKERFSAEFPKEGPSILRIQQVVRGDSAAYFCASSPQGSSGYNEQFFGPGTRLTVL.

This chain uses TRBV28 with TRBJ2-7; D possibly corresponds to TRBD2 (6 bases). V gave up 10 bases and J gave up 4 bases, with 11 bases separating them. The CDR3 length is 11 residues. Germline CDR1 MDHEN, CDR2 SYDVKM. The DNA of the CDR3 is TGTGCCACCAACGGGGGTTACGAGCAGTACTTC. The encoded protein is CATNGGYEQYF.